The rows below give T cell receptor beta chains drawn from one sample of a study of T cells after yellow fever vaccination. MiXCR was run by TCRdb on the 5' RACE reads, yielding one entry per CDR3 protein. The sample has 300,000 or so distinct CDR3 sequences, approximately 13% seen once. The starting material was CD4+ T cells sorted from PBMCs, obtained 45 days after the yellow fever booster vaccination. These TCRs come from a man aged 30-40 years who received the YFV17D yellow fever vaccine. Both conserved end residues are part of each CDR3. The D gene is left open where the match is weak. Only part of the rows carry a size: once, few, many, or a class if the clone is expanded.

size	V	D	J	length	DNA	CDR3
few	TRBV20-1	-	TRBJ2-3	13	TGCAGTGCTAGAGCCCAACAGTTGTATACGCAGTATTTT	CSARAQQLYTQYF
many	TRBV12-3/TRBV12-4	-	TRBJ2-7	15	TGTGCCAGCAGTCCAGACCAACCTCGAGGCTACGAGCAGTACTTC	CASSPDQPRGYEQYF
few	TRBV20-1	-	TRBJ2-3	11	TGCAGTGCTAGTCACGAGGGTACGCAGTATTTT	CSASHEGTQYF
many	TRBV5-4	TRBD1	TRBJ2-2	16	TGTGCCAGCAGCCCGCAGGGGGCGTATAACACCGGGGAGCTGTTTTTT	CASSPQGAYNTGELFF
few	TRBV5-1	-	TRBJ1-1	14	TGCGCCAGCAGCTTGGTTGGTAGGAACACTGAAGCTTTCTTT	CASSLVGRNTEAFF
-	TRBV27	-	TRBJ2-7	15	TGTGCCAGCAGTTTTAGGTTCGACAAGACCTACGAGCAGTACTTC	CASSFRFDKTYEQYF
few	TRBV20-1	TRBD1	TRBJ1-2	11	TGCAGTGCAGCCGGACAGGATGGCTACACCTTC	CSAAGQDGYTF
few	TRBV7-2	-	TRBJ2-3	15	TGTGCCAGCAGCTCCCCAGCTGCCGGCACAGATACGCAGTATTTT	CASSSPAAGTDTQYF
few	TRBV27	-	TRBJ2-1	16	TGTGCCAGCAGTTTTACGATTAGTTCAGGCTACAATGAGCAGTTCTTC	CASSFTISSGYNEQFF
-	TRBV2	-	TRBJ2-2	15	TGTGCCAGCAGACAACACCATTCGAACACCGGGGAGCTGTTTTTT	CASRQHHSNTGELFF
few	TRBV7-2	TRBD2	TRBJ2-1	14	TGTGCCAGCCGAGCCGGACTAGCCTACAATGAGCAGTTCTTC	CASRAGLAYNEQFF
-	TRBV20-1	TRBD2	TRBJ2-1	15	TGCAGTGCTAGTCGTAGCGGGAGATACTTCGGTGAGCAGTTCTTC	CSASRSGRYFGEQFF
few	TRBV6-1	TRBD1	TRBJ1-1	17	TGTGCCAGCAGACAATTAGGACAGGGGGCGGGCCGATCTGAAGCTTTCTTT	CASRQLGQGAGRSEAFF
few	TRBV5-1	-	TRBJ2-3	16	TGCGCCAGCAGCGTGGATGGGCGGGACGCACGAGATACGCAGTATTTT	CASSVDGRDARDTQYF
-	TRBV12-3/TRBV12-4	TRBD2	TRBJ2-4	14	TGTGCCAGCAGTAAAAGCGGGATTGGGAACATTCAGTACTTC	CASSKSGIGNIQYF
many	TRBV12-3/TRBV12-4	-	TRBJ1-5	14	TGTGCCAGCAGTTTAGTAGGGGGCAATCAGCCCCAGCATTTT	CASSLVGGNQPQHF
few	TRBV29-1	-	TRBJ2-1	15	TGCAGCGTTGAAGTAGCACAGGGTCCTTCCAATGAGCAGTTCTTC	CSVEVAQGPSNEQFF
few	TRBV20-1	-	TRBJ1-5	16	TGCAGTGCTAGTAGGTTCAGGAGGGGGGCCAATCAGCCCCAGCATTTT	CSASRFRRGANQPQHF
-	TRBV19	TRBD2	TRBJ2-1	17	TGTGCCAGTAGTCCTCGCCATCTAGCGGGGACATCCTATGAGCAGTTCTTC	CASSPRHLAGTSYEQFF
few	TRBV3-1	TRBD1	TRBJ2-2	15	TGTGCCAGCAGCCAAGTACCAGGGGGCGGCGGGGAGCTGTTTTTT	CASSQVPGGGGELFF